A single sample gave rise to the 5 T cell receptor beta chains below, sequenced in a study of early stage breast cancer tumors. The data were produced by immunoSEQ multiplex PCR, yet TCRdb's version contains in-frame clones alone and is incomplete. This table holds fewer than 90,000 clones, around four fifths found once. The sample comprised blood. Source of these receptors: a person between 55 and 70 years old with breast cancer.

The chain joins TRBV5-1 to TRBJ1-1; 10 bases line up with TRBD1. This CDR3 comprises 14 residues. Trimming removed 4 bases from V and 3 bases from J; junction bases left unmatched: 3. Germline CDR1 reads SGHRS; CDR2 reads YFSETQ. The CDR3 DNA is TGCGCCAGCAGCCCGGACAGGGGGGACACTGAAGCTTTCTTT. Translating gives CASSPDRGDTEAFF.

This chain connects TRBV19 to TRBJ1-5; no clear D gene. V shed 9 bases and J shed 5 bases, with 23 bases lying between them. The CDR3 has 16 amino acids. Germline assignment: CDR1 LNHDA and CDR2 SQIVND (reference sequence). CDR3 sequence reads: CASSWLRELDDQPQHF. DNA for the CDR3: TGTGCCAGCTCCTGGTTGCGGGAGTTGGACGATCAGCCCCAGCATTTT. Complete variable domain (other parts from reference TRBV19 and TRBJ1-5): DGGITQSPKYLFRKEGQNVTLSCEQNLNHDAMYWYRQDPGQGLRLIYYSQIVNDFQKGDIAEGYSVSREKKESFPLTVTSAQKNPTAFYLCASSWLRELDDQPQHFGDGTRLSIL.

V and J are TRBV18 and TRBJ2-5; the match to TRBD1 covers 7 bases. Germline trimming cut 1 base from V and 2 bases from J; bases unmatched to any gene: 1. The germline V gene encodes CDR1 KGHSH and CDR2 LQKENI. This CDR3 spans 14 amino acids. CDR3 residues: CASSPQTGQETQYF. CDR3 nucleotides: TGTGCCAGCTCACCACAGACAGGGCAAGAGACCCAGTACTTC.

The V gene is TRBV7-6, the J gene TRBJ2-7; TRBD2 agrees at 10 bases. CDR1 is SGHVS and CDR2 is FNYEAQ in the germline V gene. This CDR3 is 18 amino acids long. Trimming cost V 5 bases and J 3 bases; bases outside gene matches: 16. This chain's CDR3 is CASSPLQRLAGVVYEQYF. The CDR3 region has the DNA TGTGCCAGCAGCCCCCTCCAAAGGCTAGCGGGAGTAGTCTACGAGCAGTACTTC.

The gene calls are TRBV7-2 and TRBJ2-7, with D perhaps TRBD2 (7 bases). Per germline, CDR1 SGHTA and CDR2 FQGNSA. The V and J ends lost 5 bases and 1 base respectively, with 21 bases between them. CDR3 length: 17 amino acids. DNA of the CDR3: TGTGCCAGCAGCCTCGTGGCGGCGGGGGCTATGTCCTACGAGCAGTACTTC. Translated: CASSLVAAGAMSYEQYF.